Listed below are T cell receptor beta chains from one sample, sequenced in a study of vaccination effects on CD4 cells after COVID-19. The method was immunoSEQ multiplex PCR; TCRdb's version includes in-frame clones alone and lacks a portion of them. The table lists 20,000 to 25,000 clones, around 74% of them singletons. These receptors' targets are unknown. The specimen comprised CD4+ T cells from PBMCs cultured with HCoV-NL63 spike peptides, sampled before COVID-19 vaccination. Receptor source: a human donor who received a COVID-19 vaccine. CDR3s include the opening cysteine and the closing phenylalanine or tryptophan. The order of the fields is D gene, J gene, clone size, V gene, CDR3 DNA, CDR3 protein. D genes are given only for firm matches. For some rows the clone size is stated as once, few or many, or as a class when expanded; others skip it.

>.|TRBJ1-3|.|TRBV9
TGTGCCAGCAGCGCTTCAGGGCACACCATATATTTT
CASSASGHTIYF
>.|TRBJ1-1|.|TRBV5-1
TGCGCCAGCAGCCCGGGGCCCCTGGACACTGAAGCTTTCTTT
CASSPGPLDTEAFF
>.|TRBJ2-6|few|TRBV5-1
TGCGCCAGCAATCCATCAGTTTCTGGGGCCAACGTCCTGACTTTC
CASNPSVSGANVLTF
>.|TRBJ2-7|.|TRBV6-5
TGTGCCAGCAGTACGAGGTGGTATTCCAGAAGCGAGCAGTACTTC
CASSTRWYSRSEQYF
>TRBD1|TRBJ1-2|few|TRBV5-4
TGTGCCAGCAGCTTTGGACAGGACTATGGCTACACCTTC
CASSFGQDYGYTF
>.|TRBJ1-1|.|TRBV7-8
TGTGCCAGCAGCTTATACGACAGGCCTAACACTGAAGCTTTCTTT
CASSLYDRPNTEAFF
>.|TRBJ2-1|.|TRBV2
TGTGCCAGCATCTTACCCAGTGGAGTACAGCAGTTCTTC
CASILPSGVQQFF
>.|TRBJ2-7|.|TRBV29-1
TGCAGCGCAACTAAAGGGAACCACTACGAGCAGTACTTC
CSATKGNHYEQYF
>.|TRBJ1-5|.|TRBV29-1
TGCAGCGTTGACGGGGGCATGGGGCAGCCCCAGCATTTT
CSVDGGMGQPQHF
>TRBD1|TRBJ1-5|.|TRBV6-5
TGTGCCAGCAGTTGGGACAGTCGACAGCCCCAGCATTTT
CASSWDSRQPQHF
>.|TRBJ1-6|once|TRBV3-1/TRBV3-2
TGTGCCAGCAGCCAAGGTCAGCCTCTTAATTCACCCCTCCACTTT
CASSQGQPLNSPLHF
>.|TRBJ1-1|.|TRBV10-2
TGCGCCAGCAGCCCTGACAGCAAAGCTTTCTTT
CASSPDSKAFF
>.|TRBJ1-6|few|TRBV3-1/TRBV3-2
TGTGCCAGCAGCATACGGACGGATTCACCCCTCCACTTT
CASSIRTDSPLHF
>.|TRBJ2-3|.|TRBV7-2
TGTGCCAGCAGCTTCGGGAAACCTAGCACAGATACGCAGTATTTT
CASSFGKPSTDTQYF
>.|TRBJ1-2|.|TRBV20-1
TGCAGTGCTAGTCGGCAGGCTTCTATTGATGGCTACACCTTC
CSASRQASIDGYTF
>.|TRBJ1-2|.|TRBV6-5
TGTGCCAGCAGTTACACGCGTCAGGCCTGGGGCTACACCTTC
CASSYTRQAWGYTF
>TRBD2|TRBJ2-2|.|TRBV10-3
TGTGCCATCACGGGGCGGGGGGCCACCGGGGAGCTGTTTTTT
CAITGRGATGELFF
>.|TRBJ2-2|.|TRBV11-3
TGTGCCAGCAGCTTAGCAGGGGTAGGCGGGGAGCTGTTTTTT
CASSLAGVGGELFF
>.|TRBJ1-1|.|TRBV3-1/TRBV3-2
TGTGCCAGCAGCGAAGGAAAGAACGTCCTGGGGGGGACTGAAGCTTTCTTT
CASSEGKNVLGGTEAFF
>TRBD1|TRBJ1-2|.|TRBV4-2
TGTGCCAGCAGCCAAGCTGGTGGACAGGCCCACTATGGCTACACCTTC
CASSQAGGQAHYGYTF
>.|TRBJ2-1|few|TRBV5-5
TGTGCCAGCAGCTCGCAGGGGTACAATGAGCAGTTCTTC
CASSSQGYNEQFF
>.|TRBJ1-2|.|TRBV30
TGTGCCTTTGCCGGCGGCCACTATGGCTACACCTTC
CAFAGGHYGYTF
>.|TRBJ2-1|.|TRBV28
TGTGCCAGCTCTGGGTACAATGAGCAGTTCTTC
CASSGYNEQFF
>.|TRBJ1-1|.|TRBV28
TGTGCCAGCAGCCGACTCACTGAAGCTTTCTTT
CASSRLTEAFF
>.|TRBJ2-1|.|TRBV11-2
TGTGCCAGCACCTTCAACCGGGGGCCTAACAATGAGCAGTTCTTC
CASTFNRGPNNEQFF
>TRBD1|TRBJ2-7|.|TRBV6-5
TGTGCCAGCACACGGACAGGGCCCTACGAGCAGTACTTC
CASTRTGPYEQYF
>.|TRBJ1-5|.|TRBV7-3
TGTGCCAGCAGCTACCCTACGGAGGATCAGCCCCAGCATTTT
CASSYPTEDQPQHF
>.|TRBJ2-1|.|TRBV29-1
TGCAGCGTTGTCGCCGGGGGACGTGAGCAGTTCTTC
CSVVAGGREQFF
>.|TRBJ1-2|.|TRBV3-1/TRBV3-2
TGTGCCAGCAGCCAGCAGGCGTTGGGTGGCTACACCTTC
CASSQQALGGYTF
>TRBD1|TRBJ2-7|few|TRBV3-1/TRBV3-2
TGTGCCAGCAGCCACCAGGGGGCCCACGAGCAGTACTTC
CASSHQGAHEQYF
>TRBD2|TRBJ2-1|once|TRBV19
TGTGCCAGTAGTATTTATTATTTGGGTAGCGGGATGAGCGATTACAATGAGCAGTTCTTC
CASSIYYLGSGMSDYNEQFF
>TRBD2|TRBJ2-7|.|TRBV30
TGTGCCTGGAGTCCATTCAGCGGGAGAGCTCCCAACGAGCAGTACTTC
CAWSPFSGRAPNEQYF
>.|TRBJ1-5|.|TRBV5-5
TGTGCCAGCAGCTTGGAGGCAGAGGCCAATCAGCCCCAGCATTTT
CASSLEAEANQPQHF
>.|TRBJ2-1|once|TRBV7-9
TGTGCCAGCAGACCCATTGGGGGGCGAGTAAATAGCTCCTACAATGAGCAGTTCTTC
CASRPIGGRVNSSYNEQFF
>TRBD1|TRBJ1-4|few|TRBV28
TGTGCCAGCAGTACGACACAGGGGTACCAAGGTGAAAAACTGTTTTTT
CASSTTQGYQGEKLFF
>.|TRBJ2-7|.|TRBV5-1
TGCGCCAGCAGCGTTCACTCGACAGCCTACGAGCAGTACTTC
CASSVHSTAYEQYF
>TRBD1|TRBJ2-4|.|TRBV30
TGTGCCTGGAGTACAGGGGGTCGCGGCACAAGTCAGTACTTC
CAWSTGGRGTSQYF
>TRBD1|TRBJ2-3|.|TRBV19
TGTGCCAGTAGAAGGGACAGGGATACAGATACGCAGTATTTT
CASRRDRDTDTQYF
>.|TRBJ2-7|once|TRBV7-2
TGTGCCAGCAGCTTAGGACGAGCTTACGAGCAGTACTTC
CASSLGRAYEQYF
>.|TRBJ1-2|.|TRBV25-1
TGTGCCAGCAGTGGCCCCGGGCCCAACTATGGCTACACCTTC
CASSGPGPNYGYTF
>.|TRBJ1-1|few|TRBV5-5
TGTGCCAGCAATCAGGCCCCTGAAGCTTTCTTT
CASNQAPEAFF
>TRBD1|TRBJ1-2|.|TRBV6-2/TRBV6-3
TGTGCCAGCAGTCGCCGGGGGACAGGGGGCGGCTACACCTTC
CASSRRGTGGGYTF